The rows below give T cell receptor beta chains drawn from one sample of a study of cytomegalovirus exposure and HLA in healthy donors. The data were produced by immunoSEQ multiplex PCR, yet TCRdb's version contains in-frame clones alone and is incomplete. The sample lists about 120,000 clones, under 80% occurring once. The specimen sequenced was PBMCs. The source of these receptors is a man aged 35 to 55 in good health and CMV-seropositive. CDR3s include the opening cysteine and the closing phenylalanine or tryptophan. D genes are given only for firm matches. The listing skips clone size in some rows; elsewhere it reads once, few, many or a size class.

D gene	clone size	V gene	J gene	CDR3 protein	CDR3 DNA
.	few	TRBV6-1	TRBJ2-7	CASVHTGTQSYEQYF	TGTGCCAGCGTCCATACCGGGACACAATCCTACGAGCAGTACTTC
.	.	TRBV5-6	TRBJ2-3	CASSLGHAGPDTQYF	TGTGCCAGCAGCTTGGGGCATGCAGGGCCAGATACGCAGTATTTT
.	once	TRBV27	TRBJ1-1	CASSFSGMNTEAFF	TGTGCCAGCAGTTTTTCGGGTATGAACACTGAAGCTTTCTTT
TRBD2	.	TRBV7-3	TRBJ2-3	CASSQGLAESTDTQYF	TGTGCCAGCAGCCAGGGACTAGCGGAAAGCACAGATACGCAGTATTTT
TRBD1	.	TRBV6-1	TRBJ2-5	CASSATAGGQETQYF	TGTGCCAGCAGCGCTACGGCAGGGGGACAAGAGACCCAGTACTTC
TRBD1	.	TRBV11-2	TRBJ2-3	CASRPTGGADTQYF	TGTGCCAGCAGACCCACAGGGGGCGCAGATACGCAGTATTTT
TRBD1	.	TRBV6-5	TRBJ1-6	CASGQGQGNSPLHF	TGTGCCAGCGGACAGGGCCAGGGTAATTCACCCCTCCACTTT
TRBD2	.	TRBV18	TRBJ2-5	CASSPQGGSGRGETQYF	TGTGCCAGCTCACCTCAGGGCGGCAGCGGGAGAGGCGAGACCCAGTACTTC
TRBD1	.	TRBV30	TRBJ1-4	CAWSVQGPNEKLFF	TGTGCCTGGAGTGTACAGGGGCCTAATGAAAAACTGTTTTTT
TRBD1	.	TRBV7-8	TRBJ1-2	CASSSQGAQAYGYTF	TGTGCCAGCAGCTCCCAGGGGGCGCAGGCCTATGGCTACACCTTC
.	.	TRBV2	TRBJ1-5	CASSPEGNQPQHF	TGTGCCAGCAGTCCTGAGGGCAATCAGCCCCAGCATTTT
.	.	TRBV6-1	TRBJ1-1	CATERLQGSTEAFF	TGTGCCACCGAGAGGTTACAGGGCAGCACTGAAGCTTTCTTT
TRBD1	.	TRBV29-1	TRBJ1-1	CSGGQVLNTEAFF	TGCAGCGGCGGACAGGTCCTGAACACTGAAGCTTTCTTT
.	.	TRBV5-4	TRBJ2-7	CASSTSSWSSYEQYF	TGTGCCAGCAGCACTTCTAGCTGGAGCTCCTACGAGCAGTACTTC
TRBD1	few	TRBV27	TRBJ2-7	CATRTGWSEQYF	TGTGCCACCCGGACAGGGTGGAGTGAGCAGTACTTC
TRBD2	.	TRBV19	TRBJ2-1	CASSATSGAYNEQFF	TGTGCCAGTAGTGCGACTAGCGGGGCCTACAATGAGCAGTTCTTC
TRBD2	.	TRBV4-3	TRBJ2-3	CASSSRGGADTQYF	TGCGCCAGCAGCTCTCGGGGGGGCGCAGATACGCAGTATTTT
.	.	TRBV11-2	TRBJ1-2	CASSPRASYGYTF	TGTGCCAGCAGCCCCAGGGCCTCCTATGGCTACACCTTC
TRBD1	.	TRBV5-1	TRBJ2-3	CASSAGTGGDTQYF	TGCGCCAGCAGCGCCGGGACAGGTGGAGATACGCAGTATTTT
.	once	TRBV6-6	TRBJ1-5	CASTLGQNDQPQHF	TGTGCCAGCACCCTCGGACAGAATGATCAGCCCCAGCATTTT
TRBD2	.	TRBV25-1	TRBJ2-3	CASSEGGRADTQYF	TGTGCCAGCAGTGAGGGCGGGAGGGCAGATACGCAGTATTTT
.	.	TRBV7-2	TRBJ2-7	CASSSTRSFRGEQYF	TGTGCCAGCAGCTCGACCAGATCCTTTCGAGGCGAGCAGTACTTC
.	.	TRBV5-4	TRBJ2-5	CASSLYSDQETQYF	TGTGCCAGCAGCCTCTATAGCGACCAAGAGACCCAGTACTTC
.	.	TRBV6-1	TRBJ1-1	CATQQGLNTEAFF	TGTGCCACTCAACAGGGTCTGAACACTGAAGCTTTCTTT
TRBD1	.	TRBV5-1	TRBJ1-2	CASSLEGQGYGYTF	TGCGCCAGCAGCTTGGAGGGACAGGGCTATGGCTACACCTTC
.	few	TRBV27	TRBJ2-1	CASSRREEPQFF	TGTGCCAGCAGTCGACGAGAGGAACCCCAGTTCTTC